This T cell receptor (beta chain) was captured by sequencing in a study of T cell repertoires in cytomegalovirus infection. Study as a whole: Through public TCR beta signatures, both CMV infection and matching HLA type were indicated.

This CDR3 spans 15 amino acids. With 1 base removed from V and 10 bases from J, the gap between germline ends came to 16 bases. The germline V gene has CDR1 LNHDA and CDR2 SQIVND (reference sequence). Remarks on this clonotype: Its antigen remains unidentified.

MiXCR, run by TCRdb on the reads, gives a single entry per CDR3 protein. The sample holds some 130,000 distinct CDR3 sequences, more than 20% seen once. This chain links TRBV19 with TRBJ1-4; no firm D call. The sequence derives from a human donor in good health (CMV status not recorded). Some clones in this sample may be carry-over from other donors' samples. The source material was PBMCs, sequenced either directly or after in vitro stimulation (not recorded which). DNA of the CDR3: TGTGCCAGTAGTATAGTACTACTTTCGACTGGAAAACTGTTTTTT. Translating it yields CASSIVLLSTGKLFF. Complete variable domain (other parts from reference TRBV19 and TRBJ1-4): DGGITQSPKYLFRKEGQNVTLSCEQNLNHDAMYWYRQDPGQGLRLIYYSQIVNDFQKGDIAEGYSVSREKKESFPLTVTSAQKNPTAFYLCASSIVLLSTGKLFFGSGTQLSVL.